One and the same sample provided the 10 T cell receptor beta chains below, sequenced in a study of blood T cells in healthy people across ages. With a J-beta primer mix and a sample-barcoded 5' primer, a second PCR ran roughly 6 to 11 cycles. TCRdb independently ran MiXCR on the 5' RACE reads; one entry per CDR3 protein. In the table there are 1.5 million to 1.8 million distinct CDR3 sequences, around 40% of which are singletons. Sequenced input: blood. All receptors derive from a woman aged 18-29 years in good health.

The table lists this clonotype with a few counts. This sequence joins TRBV7-2 and TRBJ2-5; D call uncertain. V gave up 1 base and J gave up 0 bases, with 15 bases separating them. The CDR3 contains 17 residues. Germline V CDR1 and CDR2: SGHTA, FQGNSA. CDR3 bases: TGTGCCAGCAGCTTAGTCCAAGGCAGAATGTACCAAGAGACCCAGTACTTC. This sequence encodes CASSLVQGRMYQETQYF.

The chain is built from TRBV7-8 and TRBJ1-2; D is perhaps TRBD1 (6 bases). The CDR3 runs 14 residues. Germline V gene data show CDR1 as SGHVS and CDR2 as FQNEAQ. Trimming removed 3 bases at V and 10 bases at J, with 18 bases between. The CDR3 DNA sequence: TGTGCCAGCAGCTTCCAACAGGGACGTGATGACTACACCTTC. It encodes CASSFQQGRDDYTF.

The genes are TRBV20-1 and TRBJ1-1; TRBD1 might be the D (6 bases). This CDR3 is 13 amino acids long. Germline V lookup: CDR1 DFQATT, CDR2 SNEGSKA (reference sequence). The CDR3 loop reads CSSGGGVRTEAFF. In DNA form, the CDR3 reads TGCAGCTCTGGGGGGGGCGTCCGGACTGAAGCTTTCTTT.

The chain is built from TRBV7-9 and TRBJ2-7, with D uncertain. The CDR3 loop spans 14 amino acids. Trimming left V 2 bases short and J 2 bases short, with 10 bases between. Germline values: CDR1 SEHNR, CDR2 FQNEAQ (reference sequence). CDR3 sequence reads: CASSLTPTTYEQYF. DNA for the CDR3: TGTGCCAGCAGCTTAACACCGACAACCTACGAGCAGTACTTC.

The rearrangement uses TRBV7-8 and TRBJ1-2; 7 nucleotides match TRBD1. CDR1 and CDR2 from the germline V gene are SGHVS and FQNEAQ. Trimming removed 3 bases from V and 4 bases from J; junction bases left unmatched: 5. The CDR3 runs 14 residues. CDR3 coding DNA: TGTGCCAGCAGCTTCGAAAGGACAGGCTATGGCTACACCTTC. Encoded protein: CASSFERTGYGYTF.

This clonotype was recorded once. An end of the junction does not agree with germline; a read error may underlie this. The chain recombines TRBV20-1 with TRBJ2-2; D uncertain. The CDR3 consists of 11 residues. In germline, CDR1 is DFQATT, CDR2 SNEGSKA (reference sequence). CDR3 loop: CSAPNTRELFF. DNA for the CDR3: TGCAGTGCCCCCAACACCAGGGAGCTGTTTTTT.

This chain links TRBV12-3 or TRBV12-4 with TRBJ2-2, with D unresolved. The CDR3 is made up of 14 amino acids. V shed 10 bases and J shed 1 base, with 13 bases lying between them. The CDR3 coding sequence is TGTGCCACCCGAAAGTTGAGGAACACCGGGGAGCTGTTTTTT. Translated, it gives CATRKLRNTGELFF.

This clonotype was counted a single time. The gene calls are TRBV10-3 and TRBJ2-7, with D possibly being TRBD1 (5 bases). The CDR3 loop spans 15 amino acids. Germline CDR1 ENHRY, CDR2 SYGVKD. Trimming left V 0 bases short and J 1 base short, with 10 bases between. The CDR3 spells CAISESPGSSYEQYF. Written as DNA, the CDR3 is TGTGCCATCAGTGAGTCACCAGGGTCATCCTACGAGCAGTACTTC.

This clonotype showed up just a few times. V is TRBV6-2 or TRBV6-3 and J is TRBJ1-5; TRBD1 is a possible D gene (5 bases). Germline V gives CDR1 MNHEY, CDR2 SVGEGT. V shed 3 bases and J shed 5 bases, with 17 bases lying between them. The CDR3 contains 16 residues. The CDR3 region is CASSYAAGRRDQPQHF. CDR3 coding DNA: TGTGCCAGCAGTTATGCGGCAGGGAGAAGGGATCAGCCCCAGCATTTT.

The chain recombines TRBV6-5 with TRBJ2-3; D remains unclear. The V end lost 4 bases, the J end lost 5 bases, and 13 bases lay between the germline ends. Germline CDR1 MNHEY, CDR2 SVGAGI. The CDR3 contains 14 residues. The CDR3: CASSSPGLEDTQYF. Here the CDR3 DNA reads TGTGCCAGCAGTTCGCCCGGCCTGGAAGATACGCAGTATTTT.